This note documents a single T cell receptor beta chain sequence. Its antigen is not known. This CDR3 has 13 residues. Looked up from germline, CDR1 is SGHTA and CDR2 is FQGNSA. V was trimmed by 5 bases and J by 3 bases, leaving 7 bases between them. This sample is drawn from a study of cytomegalovirus exposure and HLA in healthy donors. Study-wide context: When roughly 420 donors were genotyped, about 80% of them were found to fall in the Caucasian-associated ancestry cluster. Study results and limitations: Later analysis demonstrated an association between a missense DCLRE1C variant and TCR beta V- and J-gene trimming. A previous analysis found most TCR beta V segments productive roughly 87% or roughly 30% of the time. DRB1 showed the most TCR associations and HLA-C the fewest in a later analysis, as rates varied by HLA locus.

PCR primers comprised 60 Vbeta and 13 Jbeta primers. Clones were sequenced by immunoSEQ multiplex PCR, and TCRdb holds only the in-frame ones, with some missing. The sample includes 66,000 or so clones, roughly nine tenths seen only once; the top ten take about 1.6%. This TCR derives from a man under 40 in good health and CMV-seropositive. The chain links TRBV7-2 to TRBJ2-2; D perhaps matches TRBD2 (5 bases). The sequenced sample consisted of PBMCs. CDR3 DNA sequence: TGTGCCAGCAGCCGGCGGGACACCGGGGAGCTGTTTTTT. Translated: CASSRRDTGELFF. Looking up the rest from reference TRBV7-2 and TRBJ2-2 gives the full variable domain: GAGVSQSPSNKVTEKGKDVELRCDPISGHTALYWYRQSLGQGLEFLIYFQGNSAPDKSGLPSDRFSAERTGGSVSTLTIQRTQQEDSAVYLCASSRRDTGELFFGEGSRLTVL.